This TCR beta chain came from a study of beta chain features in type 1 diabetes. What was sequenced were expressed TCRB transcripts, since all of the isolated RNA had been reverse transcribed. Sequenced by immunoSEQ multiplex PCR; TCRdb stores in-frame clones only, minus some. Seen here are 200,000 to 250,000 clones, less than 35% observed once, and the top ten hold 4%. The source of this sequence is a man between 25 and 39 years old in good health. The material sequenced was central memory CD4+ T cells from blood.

The CDR3 spells CASSSSSGRPEQYF. The CDR3 region has the DNA TGTGCCAGCAGCTCTTCTAGCGGGAGGCCCGAGCAGTACTTC. This rearrangement joins TRBV7-2 to TRBJ2-7; 11 bases are shared with TRBD2. Trimming cost V 4 bases and J 6 bases; bases outside gene matches: 5. The CDR3 runs to 14 residues. Looked up from germline, CDR1 is SGHTA and CDR2 is FQGNSA.